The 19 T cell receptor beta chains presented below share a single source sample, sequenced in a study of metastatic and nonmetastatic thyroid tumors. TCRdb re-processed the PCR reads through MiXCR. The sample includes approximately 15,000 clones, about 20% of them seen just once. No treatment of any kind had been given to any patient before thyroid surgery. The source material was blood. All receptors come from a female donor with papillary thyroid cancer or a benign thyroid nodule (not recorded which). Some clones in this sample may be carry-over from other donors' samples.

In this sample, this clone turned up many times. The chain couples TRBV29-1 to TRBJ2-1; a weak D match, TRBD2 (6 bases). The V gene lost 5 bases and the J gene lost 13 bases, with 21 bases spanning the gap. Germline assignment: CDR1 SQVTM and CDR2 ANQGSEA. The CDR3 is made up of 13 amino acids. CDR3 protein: CSVLLTRLDDQFF. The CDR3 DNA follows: TGCAGCGTTCTCTTGACTAGGCTCGACGACCAGTTCTTC.

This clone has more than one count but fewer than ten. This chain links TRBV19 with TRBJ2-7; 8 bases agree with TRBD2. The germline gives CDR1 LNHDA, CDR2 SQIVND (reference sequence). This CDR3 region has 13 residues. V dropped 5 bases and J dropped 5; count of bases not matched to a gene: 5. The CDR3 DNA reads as TGTGCCAGTAGTCCGAGAGCGGGAGACGAGCAGTACTTC. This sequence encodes CASSPRAGDEQYF. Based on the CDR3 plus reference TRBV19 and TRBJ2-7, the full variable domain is DGGITQSPKYLFRKEGQNVTLSCEQNLNHDAMYWYRQDPGQGLRLIYYSQIVNDFQKGDIAEGYSVSREKKESFPLTVTSAQKNPTAFYLCASSPRAGDEQYFGPGTRLTVT.

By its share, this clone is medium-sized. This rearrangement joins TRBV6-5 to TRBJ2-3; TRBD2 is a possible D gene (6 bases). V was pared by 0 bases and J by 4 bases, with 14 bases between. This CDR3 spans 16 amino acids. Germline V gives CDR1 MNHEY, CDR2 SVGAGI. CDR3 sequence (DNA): TGTGCCAGCAGTTACTCGATTCCGTCGGGGGCAGATACGCAGTATTTT. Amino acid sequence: CASSYSIPSGADTQYF.

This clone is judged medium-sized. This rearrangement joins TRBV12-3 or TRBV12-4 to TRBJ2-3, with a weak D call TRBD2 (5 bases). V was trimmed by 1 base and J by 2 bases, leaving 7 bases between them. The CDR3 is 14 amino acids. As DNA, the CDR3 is TGTGCCAGCAGTTTAGGACTACTCACAGATACGCAGTATTTT. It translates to CASSLGLLTDTQYF.

The CDR3 coding sequence is TGCAGTGCTAGAGAACCAAGGGAGGGCACGGAGACCCAGTACTTC. Translating gives CSAREPREGTETQYF. V usage is TRBV20-1 and J usage is TRBJ2-5, with 7 bases that match TRBD2. The CDR3 is 15 amino acids. Germline values: CDR1 DFQATT, CDR2 SNEGSKA (reference sequence). V was pared by 0 bases and J by 5 bases, with 9 bases of the junction left unmatched.

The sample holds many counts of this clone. CDR3 DNA sequence: TGCGCCAGCAGCCGAGAGGACAGGGACCAAGAGACCCAGTACTTC. This encodes CASSREDRDQETQYF. The chain is built from TRBV5-1 and TRBJ2-5; 8 bases are a match to TRBD1. The CDR3 contains 15 residues. Germline loops: CDR1 SGHRS, CDR2 YFSETQ. With 4 bases clipped from V and 0 bases from J, the junction kept 5 bases outside the gene matches.

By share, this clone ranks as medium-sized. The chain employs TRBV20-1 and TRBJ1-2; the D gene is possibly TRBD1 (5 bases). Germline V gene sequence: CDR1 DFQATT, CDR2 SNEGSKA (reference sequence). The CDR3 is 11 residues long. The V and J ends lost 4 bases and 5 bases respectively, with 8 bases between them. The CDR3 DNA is TGCAGTGCTACCGACAGATATGGCTACACCTTC. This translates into CSATDRYGYTF.

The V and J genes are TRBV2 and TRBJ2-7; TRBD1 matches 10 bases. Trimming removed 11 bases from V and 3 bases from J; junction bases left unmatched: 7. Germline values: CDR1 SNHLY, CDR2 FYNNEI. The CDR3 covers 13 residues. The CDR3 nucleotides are TGTGCCGGACAGGGGGTGTCGGACTACGAGCAGTACTTC. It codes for CAGQGVSDYEQYF.

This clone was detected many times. CDR3 sequence (DNA): TGTGCCAGTAGTATCACTAGCGGGAGAGATACGCAGTATTTT. It is translated as CASSITSGRDTQYF. The chain joins TRBV19 to TRBJ2-3; 11 bases are shared with TRBD2. The CDR3 extends over 14 amino acids. Trimming at V came to 3 bases and at J to 5 bases, leaving 1 base not matched to a gene. CDR1 and CDR2 (germline): LNHDA, SQIVND (reference sequence).

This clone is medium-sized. DNA for the CDR3: TGTGCCAGCAGTTTACAGGGGGCTATAGGCAATGAGCAGTTCTTC. Encoded protein: CASSLQGAIGNEQFF. The rearrangement links TRBV7-2 to TRBJ2-1; 9 nucleotides align to TRBD1. Looked up from germline, CDR1 is SGHTA and CDR2 is FQGNSA. J gave up 6 bases and V 6 bases, and 9 bases lay outside the gene matches. The CDR3 length is 15 residues.

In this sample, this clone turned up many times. CDR3 sequence (DNA): TGTGCCAGCAGCTCTAGCGGGGGGGATGGGACCCAGTACTTC. Protein: CASSSSGGDGTQYF. The chain carries TRBV13 and TRBJ2-5, with 12 bases that match TRBD2. The ends lost 4 bases at V and 7 bases at J; junction bases unmatched: 4. The CDR3 has 14 residues. Germline CDR1 reads PRHDT; CDR2 reads FYEKMQ (reference sequence).

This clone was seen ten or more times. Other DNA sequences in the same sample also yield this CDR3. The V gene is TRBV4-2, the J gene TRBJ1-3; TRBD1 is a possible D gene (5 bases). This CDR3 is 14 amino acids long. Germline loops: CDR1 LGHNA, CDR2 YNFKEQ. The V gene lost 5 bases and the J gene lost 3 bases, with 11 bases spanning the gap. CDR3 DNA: TGTGCCAGCAGCTTGAGTCAGGGTGGAAACACCATATATTTT. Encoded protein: CASSLSQGGNTIYF.

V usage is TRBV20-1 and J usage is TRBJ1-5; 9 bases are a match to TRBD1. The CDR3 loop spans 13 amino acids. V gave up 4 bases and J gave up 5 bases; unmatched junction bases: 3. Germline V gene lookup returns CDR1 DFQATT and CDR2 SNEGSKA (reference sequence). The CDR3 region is CSAMGQGHQPQHF. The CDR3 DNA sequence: TGCAGTGCTATGGGACAGGGTCATCAGCCCCAGCATTTT.

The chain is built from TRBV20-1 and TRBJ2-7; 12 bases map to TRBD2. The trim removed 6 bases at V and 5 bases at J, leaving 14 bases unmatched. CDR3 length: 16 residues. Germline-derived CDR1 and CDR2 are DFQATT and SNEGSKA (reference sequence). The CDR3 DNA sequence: TGCAGTGCATCGCCGGGACTAGCGGGCAAAATCGACGAGCAGTACTTC. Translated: CSASPGLAGKIDEQYF.

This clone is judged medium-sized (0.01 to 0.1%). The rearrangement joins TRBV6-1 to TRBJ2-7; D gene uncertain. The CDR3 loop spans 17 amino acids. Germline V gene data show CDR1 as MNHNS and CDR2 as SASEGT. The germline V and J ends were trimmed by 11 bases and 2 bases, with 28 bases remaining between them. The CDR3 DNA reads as TGTGCCCCCGTCCGGGCTCCACCCCACCTTGAGACCTACGAGCAGTACTTC. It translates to CAPVRAPPHLETYEQYF.

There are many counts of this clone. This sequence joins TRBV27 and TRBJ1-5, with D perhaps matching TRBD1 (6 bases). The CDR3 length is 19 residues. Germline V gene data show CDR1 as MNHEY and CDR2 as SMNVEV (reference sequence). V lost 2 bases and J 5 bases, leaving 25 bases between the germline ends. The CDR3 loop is CASSLNAGAGHMPHQPQHF. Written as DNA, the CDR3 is TGTGCCAGCAGTTTAAATGCAGGGGCCGGACACATGCCTCATCAGCCCCAGCATTTT.

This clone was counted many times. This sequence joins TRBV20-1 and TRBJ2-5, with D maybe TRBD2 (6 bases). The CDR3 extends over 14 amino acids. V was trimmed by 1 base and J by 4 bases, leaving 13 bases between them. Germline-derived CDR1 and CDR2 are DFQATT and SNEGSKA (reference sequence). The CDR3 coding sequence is TGCAGTGCTAGAGGTGGTGGAGGGCTAGAGACCCAGTACTTC. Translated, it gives CSARGGGGLETQYF.

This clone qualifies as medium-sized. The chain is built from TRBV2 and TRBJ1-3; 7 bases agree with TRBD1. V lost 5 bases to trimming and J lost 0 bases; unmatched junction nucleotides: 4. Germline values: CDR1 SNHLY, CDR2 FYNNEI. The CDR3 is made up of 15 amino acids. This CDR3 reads CASSRDRDSGNTIYF. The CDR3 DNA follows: TGTGCCAGCAGTCGGGACAGAGACTCTGGAAACACCATATATTTT.

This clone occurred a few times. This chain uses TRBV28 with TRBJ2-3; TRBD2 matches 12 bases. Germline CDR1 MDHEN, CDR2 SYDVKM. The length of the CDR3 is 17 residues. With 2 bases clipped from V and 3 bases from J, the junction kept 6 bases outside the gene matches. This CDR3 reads CASSLEWLAGGTDTQYF. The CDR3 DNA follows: TGTGCCAGCAGTTTAGAATGGCTAGCGGGAGGGACAGATACGCAGTATTTT.